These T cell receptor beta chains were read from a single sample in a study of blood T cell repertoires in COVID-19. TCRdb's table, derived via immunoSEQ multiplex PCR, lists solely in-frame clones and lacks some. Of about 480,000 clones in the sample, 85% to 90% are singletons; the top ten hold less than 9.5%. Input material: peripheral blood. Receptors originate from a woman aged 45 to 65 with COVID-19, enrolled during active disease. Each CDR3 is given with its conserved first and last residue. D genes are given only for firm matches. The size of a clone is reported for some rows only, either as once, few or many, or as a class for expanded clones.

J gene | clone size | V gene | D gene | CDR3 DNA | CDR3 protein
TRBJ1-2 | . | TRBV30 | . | TGTGCCTGGTTCGAACCAGGGTCTAACTATGGCTACACCTTC | CAWFEPGSNYGYTF
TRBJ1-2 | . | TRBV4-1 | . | TGCGCCAGCAGCCAAGCGGCGTTTAAAGGACAGCTCTATGGCTACACCTTC | CASSQAAFKGQLYGYTF
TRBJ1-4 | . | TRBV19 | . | TGTGCCAGTAGTCCTCGGAGTCGCGAAAAACTGTTTTTT | CASSPRSREKLFF
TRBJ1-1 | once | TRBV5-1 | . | TGCGCCAGCAGCTTGGCCGGGACACCAGGTGAAGCTTTCTTT | CASSLAGTPGEAFF
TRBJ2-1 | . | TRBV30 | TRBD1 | TGTGCCTGGGGGACAGCCTACAATGAGCAGTTCTTC | CAWGTAYNEQFF
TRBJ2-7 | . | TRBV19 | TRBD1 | TGTGCCAGTTGCCCGGGACAGGGGGTGCGAGAGCAGTACTTC | CASCPGQGVREQYF
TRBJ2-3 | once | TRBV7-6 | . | TGTGCCAGCAGCTCGACCGGGACACTCACAGATACGCAGTATTTT | CASSSTGTLTDTQYF
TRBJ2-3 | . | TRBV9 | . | TGTGCCAGCAGCGTAAGGTCCGAGGGCACAGATACGCAGTATTTT | CASSVRSEGTDTQYF
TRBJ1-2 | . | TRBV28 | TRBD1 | TGTGCCAGCATCCCCCTGGGACAGGGAAAAGGCTACACCTTC | CASIPLGQGKGYTF
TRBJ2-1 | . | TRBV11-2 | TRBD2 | TGTGCCAGCAGCTCAAGGACTAGAGATGAGCAGTTCTTC | CASSSRTRDEQFF
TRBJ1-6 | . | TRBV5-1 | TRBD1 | TGCGCCAGCAGCTTGGATGGGACAGGGTATTCACCCCTCCACTTT | CASSLDGTGYSPLHF
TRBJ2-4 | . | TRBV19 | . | TGTGCCAGTAGTACCCTCGGAGAGGACATTCAGTACTTC | CASSTLGEDIQYF
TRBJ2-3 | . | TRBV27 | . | TGTGCCACCCGGAGGGGAGATACGCAGTATTTT | CATRRGDTQYF
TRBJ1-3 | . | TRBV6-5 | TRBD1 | TGTGCCAGCAGCCTTGGACAGGGGAAGGGAAACACCATATATTTT | CASSLGQGKGNTIYF
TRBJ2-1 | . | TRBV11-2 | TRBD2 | TGTGCCAGCAACCCGACTAGCGGGGGGGGTGAGCAGTTCTTC | CASNPTSGGGEQFF
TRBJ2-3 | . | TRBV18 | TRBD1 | TGTGCCAGCTCACCCTTAGGGGACAGGGCCACAGATACGCAGTATTTT | CASSPLGDRATDTQYF